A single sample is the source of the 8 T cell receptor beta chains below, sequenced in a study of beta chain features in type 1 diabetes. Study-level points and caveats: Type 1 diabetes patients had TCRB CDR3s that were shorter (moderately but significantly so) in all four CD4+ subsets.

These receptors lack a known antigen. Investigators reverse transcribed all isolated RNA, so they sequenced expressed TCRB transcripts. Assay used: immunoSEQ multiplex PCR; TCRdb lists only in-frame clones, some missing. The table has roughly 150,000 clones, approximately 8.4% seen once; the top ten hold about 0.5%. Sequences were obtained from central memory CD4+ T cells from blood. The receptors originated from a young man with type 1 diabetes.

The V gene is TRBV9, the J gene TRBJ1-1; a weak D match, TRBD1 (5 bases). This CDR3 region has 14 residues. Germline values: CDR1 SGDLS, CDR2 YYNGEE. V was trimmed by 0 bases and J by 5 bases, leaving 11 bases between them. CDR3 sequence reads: CASSVGDSWTEAFF. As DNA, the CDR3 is TGTGCCAGCAGCGTAGGTGACAGTTGGACTGAAGCTTTCTTT.

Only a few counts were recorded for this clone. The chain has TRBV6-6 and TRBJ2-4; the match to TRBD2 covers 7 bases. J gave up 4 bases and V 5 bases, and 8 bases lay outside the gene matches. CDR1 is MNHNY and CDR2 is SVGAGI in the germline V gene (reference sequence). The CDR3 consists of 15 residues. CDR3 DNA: TGTGCCAGCAGTCCTGGGGGGGGTACGAAAAACATTCAGTACTTC. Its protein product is CASSPGGGTKNIQYF.

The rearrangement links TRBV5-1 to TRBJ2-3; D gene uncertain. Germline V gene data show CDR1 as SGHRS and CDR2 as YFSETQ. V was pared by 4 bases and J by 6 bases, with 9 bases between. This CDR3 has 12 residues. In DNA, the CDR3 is TGCGCCAGCAGCACCTTTGCGGATACGCAGTATTTT. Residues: CASSTFADTQYF.

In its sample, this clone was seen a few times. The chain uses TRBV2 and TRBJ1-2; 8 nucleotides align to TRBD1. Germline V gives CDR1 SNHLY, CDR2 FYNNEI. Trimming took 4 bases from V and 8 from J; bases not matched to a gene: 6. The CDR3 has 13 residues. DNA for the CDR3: TGTGCCAGCAGTGTGGACAGGGTAGGCGGCTACACCTTC. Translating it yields CASSVDRVGGYTF.

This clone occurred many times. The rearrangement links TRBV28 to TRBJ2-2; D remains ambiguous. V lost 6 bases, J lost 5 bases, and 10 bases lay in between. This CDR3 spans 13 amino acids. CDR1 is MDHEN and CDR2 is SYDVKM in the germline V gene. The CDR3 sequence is CASRRGGTGELFF. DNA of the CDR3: TGTGCCAGCAGGCGAGGTGGTACCGGGGAGCTGTTTTTT.

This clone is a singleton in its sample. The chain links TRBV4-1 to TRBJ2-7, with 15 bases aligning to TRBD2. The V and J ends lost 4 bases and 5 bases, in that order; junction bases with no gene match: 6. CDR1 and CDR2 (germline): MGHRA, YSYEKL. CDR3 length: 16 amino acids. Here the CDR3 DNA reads TGCGCCAGCAGCCGCGGACTAGCGGGAGGGGACCACGAGCAGTACTTC. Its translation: CASSRGLAGGDHEQYF.

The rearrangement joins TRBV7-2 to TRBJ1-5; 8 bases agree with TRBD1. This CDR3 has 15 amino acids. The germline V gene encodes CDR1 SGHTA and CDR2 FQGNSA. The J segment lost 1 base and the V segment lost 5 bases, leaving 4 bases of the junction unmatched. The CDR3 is CASSQDRGSNQPQHF. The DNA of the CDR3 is TGTGCCAGCAGCCAAGACAGGGGAAGCAATCAGCCCCAGCATTTT.

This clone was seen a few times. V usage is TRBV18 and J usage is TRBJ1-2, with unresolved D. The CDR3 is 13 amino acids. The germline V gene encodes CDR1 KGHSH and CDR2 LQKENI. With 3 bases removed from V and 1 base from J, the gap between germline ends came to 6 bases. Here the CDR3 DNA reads TGTGCCAGCTCACCGGCGGATAACTATGGCTACACCTTC. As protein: CASSPADNYGYTF.